A single sample gave rise to the 25 T cell receptor beta chains below, sequenced in a study of shared clonotypes between healthy human individuals (TCRdb year 2020). The library was produced with the immunoSEQ multiplex PCR assay. TCRdb mirrors the immuneACCESS table, restricted to in-frame sequences. Some clones are absent from its copies; in checked studies, under half trace to an unresolved V gene, and the reason for the others is unknown. The table for this sample lists about 1,900,000 clones; about 95% of them were counted only once. Approximately 1.2% of the sample is in the top ten clones. For the CD8 naive samples, CD45RO-negative cells were positively selected for CCR7, yielding a CD45RA+CCR7+ population from which TemRA cells were excluded. What was sequenced was naive CD8+ T cells sorted from blood. The cell subset or site tag for this specimen amounts to: CD45RA+CCR7+. These receptors were obtained from a man in his late teens or twenties in good health.

The chain has TRBV29-1 and TRBJ2-2; 8 nucleotides line up with TRBD1. This CDR3 has 14 residues. V shed 6 bases, J shed 4 bases, and the junction held 7 bases outside the gene matches. Germline CDR1 and CDR2: SQVTM and ANQGSEA. The CDR3 loop reads CSVAGGVSTGELFF. The CDR3 bases are TGCAGCGTGGCAGGGGGCGTAAGCACCGGGGAGCTGTTTTTT.

The V and J genes are TRBV5-4 and TRBJ2-5; unclear D gene. CDR3 size: 14 residues. V lost 2 bases to trimming and J lost 5 bases, with 13 bases between them. Germline values: CDR1 SGHNT, CDR2 YYREEE (reference sequence). Written as DNA, the CDR3 is TGTGCCAGCAGCTTTTTTGGTGGCACGGAGACCCAGTACTTC. It codes for CASSFFGGTETQYF.

V is TRBV4-3 and J is TRBJ2-3; D possibly corresponds to TRBD2 (5 bases). From germline, CDR1 is LGHNA and CDR2 YSLEER. The CDR3 covers 15 residues. The ends were cut back, 0 bases at V and 9 bases at J, with 16 bases in the middle. CDR3 DNA: TGCGCCAGCAGCCAAGATGAGAGTAACGGGAACACGCAGTATTTT. Translating it yields CASSQDESNGNTQYF.

The V call is TRBV11-3, the J call TRBJ2-2, with 7 bases lining up with TRBD1. The CDR3 is 13 amino acids. Germline lookup yields CDR1 SGHNT and CDR2 YENEEA. After removal of 8 bases from V and 2 bases from J, the junction contained 2 bases not matched to a gene. DNA for the CDR3: TGTGCCAGCCGGGACAGAAACACCGGGGAGCTGTTTTTT. Its translation is CASRDRNTGELFF.

The V and J genes are TRBV7-9 and TRBJ2-5; 14 bases are a match to TRBD2. Germline loops: CDR1 SEHNR, CDR2 FQNEAQ (reference sequence). The V and J ends lost 1 base and 3 bases, in that order; junction bases with no gene match: 4. The CDR3 is 17 residues long. CDR3 coding DNA: TGTGCCAGCAGCTTAGGTCTGGGACTAGCGGGAGAAGAGACCCAGTACTTC. Its protein product is CASSLGLGLAGEETQYF.

The J gene is TRBJ2-7, the V gene TRBV11-2; D unresolved. Germline values: CDR1 SGHAT, CDR2 FQNNGV. V was clipped by 3 bases and J by 3 bases, with 12 bases between them. This CDR3 region has 14 residues. CDR3 bases: TGTGCCAGCAGCTTTTTCGGATCCGTCTACGAGCAGTACTTC. Protein product: CASSFFGSVYEQYF.

The V gene is TRBV10-1, the J gene TRBJ1-5; 7 bases are a match to TRBD1. Germline values: CDR1 WNHNN, CDR2 SYGVQD (reference sequence). The CDR3 extends over 14 amino acids. V lost 4 bases, J lost 2 bases, and 2 bases stayed unmatched. Written as DNA, the CDR3 is TGCGCCAGCAGTGCCGGGACAGGCAATCAGCCCCAGCATTTT. This sequence encodes CASSAGTGNQPQHF.

This clone was observed once. The chain combines TRBV19 with TRBJ1-5; D not certain. Germline CDR1 and CDR2: LNHDA and SQIVND (reference sequence). Trimming stripped 6 bases from V and 6 bases from J, with 15 bases between. This CDR3 spans 14 amino acids. CDR3 residues: CASSPDWAGQPQHF. The CDR3 nucleotides read TGTGCCAGTAGCCCAGATTGGGCCGGTCAGCCCCAGCATTTT.

CDR3 region: CASSPAQGGSPLHF. CDR3 bases: TGCGCCAGCAGCCCAGCCCAGGGGGGATCACCCCTCCACTTT. The chain joins TRBV4-1 to TRBJ1-6, with 7 bases aligning to TRBD1. This CDR3 is built from 14 residues. V shed 4 bases and J 10 bases; nucleotides not matched to a gene: 7. Germline V CDR1 and CDR2: MGHRA, YSYEKL.

This clone was counted once. This sequence joins TRBV5-6 and TRBJ1-5; maybe TRBD1 (6 bases). There are 12 residues in the CDR3. Germline CDR1 SGHDT, CDR2 YYEEEE. Trimming took 5 bases from V and 4 from J, leaving 7 bases between them. The CDR3 region is CASRRGNQPQHF. The CDR3 nucleotides are TGTGCCAGCAGGAGGGGGAATCAGCCCCAGCATTTT.

The chain links TRBV7-9 to TRBJ2-3; 9 bases line up with TRBD2. CDR1 and CDR2 (germline): SEHNR, FQNEAQ (reference sequence). The trim removed 4 bases at V and 3 bases at J, leaving 8 bases unmatched. The CDR3 is 16 residues long. CDR3 bases: TGTGCCAGCAGCTCTAGCGGGACAGATTTTACAGATACGCAGTATTTT. It yields the protein CASSSSGTDFTDTQYF.

Concerning this clone itself: Other DNA sequences from this sample encode an identical CDR3 as well. The chain employs TRBV19 and TRBJ1-5; perhaps TRBD1 as D (5 bases). Between the trimmed V and J ends, which lost 9 bases and 2 bases, there was a span of 8 bases. The germline V gene encodes CDR1 LNHDA and CDR2 SQIVND (reference sequence). The CDR3 has 12 residues. CDR3 DNA: TGTGCCAGCCGAGGGGGCAATCAGCCCCAGCATTTT. Protein product: CASRGGNQPQHF.

This clone has just one count. The chain has TRBV5-1 and TRBJ2-3; a possible D gene is TRBD1 (6 bases). Deletions cut 7 bases from V and 2 bases from J, with 14 bases between. The CDR3 is 14 amino acids. Germline V gives CDR1 SGHRS, CDR2 YFSETQ. This CDR3 is CASRIWTATDTQYF. CDR3 in DNA: TGCGCCAGCCGCATCTGGACAGCCACAGATACGCAGTATTTT.

The J gene is TRBJ2-7, the V gene TRBV2, with 8 bases that match TRBD1. J was trimmed by 5 bases and V by 4 bases; bases with no gene match: 7. Germline loops: CDR1 SNHLY, CDR2 FYNNEI. The CDR3 sequence is 14 residues long. The CDR3: CASSGSRGRNEQYF. CDR3 bases: TGTGCCAGCAGTGGCTCCAGGGGGCGGAACGAGCAGTACTTC.

As to this clone: The same CDR3 is also encoded by other DNA sequences in this sample. In DNA form, the CDR3 reads TGTGCCAGCAGTGACAGGGGGAATACTGAAGCTTTCTTT. Translated: CASSDRGNTEAFF. This sequence joins TRBV6-4 and TRBJ1-1, with a weak D call TRBD1 (6 bases). The ends were cut back, 2 bases at V and 5 bases at J, with 9 bases in the middle. Germline V gives CDR1 MRHNA, CDR2 SNTAGT. CDR3 length equals 13 residues.

The chain is built from TRBV10-2 and TRBJ2-1, with 7 bases matching TRBD2. Germline lookup yields CDR1 WSHSY and CDR2 SAAADI. The V gene end was trimmed by 0 bases and the J gene end by 8 bases; junction bases not matched to a gene: 4. The CDR3 extends over 14 amino acids. The CDR3 sequence: CASSESSGRDEQFF. CDR3 in DNA: TGCGCCAGCAGTGAGTCTAGCGGGCGCGATGAGCAGTTCTTC.

This rearrangement joins TRBV5-4 to TRBJ2-1; 10 bases match TRBD2. The CDR3 extends over 15 amino acids. After removal of 3 bases from V and 7 bases from J, the junction contained 7 bases not matched to a gene. CDR1 SGHNT and CDR2 YYREEE come from the germline V gene (reference sequence). The CDR3 nucleotides read TGTGCCAGCAGCTCAGCGGGAGGGTATGAAAATGAGCAGTTCTTC. Translated: CASSSAGGYENEQFF.

The chain links TRBV9 to TRBJ2-1; the match to TRBD2 covers 7 bases. The germline V gene has CDR1 SGDLS and CDR2 YYNGEE. The CDR3 has 15 amino acids. Losses at the gene ends were 3 bases for V and 6 bases for J; bases not matched to a gene: 9. The CDR3, as DNA: TGTGCCAGCAGCGAGGGAGGGACGTTGGGCAATGAGCAGTTCTTC. It codes for CASSEGGTLGNEQFF.

The CDR3 here is CAWSATPTGYDTGELFF. CDR3 sequence (DNA): TGTGCCTGGAGTGCGACCCCTACCGGGTACGACACCGGGGAGCTGTTTTTT. The rearrangement joins TRBV30 to TRBJ2-2, with D hard to call. Trimming left V 1 base short and J 3 bases short, with 18 bases between. The CDR3 spans 17 residues. Looked up from germline, CDR1 is GTSNPN and CDR2 is SVGIG (reference sequence). The full variable domain, rest sourced from reference TRBV30 and TRBJ2-2, is SQTIHQWPATLVQPVGSPLSLECTVEGTSNPNLYWYRQAAGRGLQLLFYSVGIGQISSEVPQNLSASRPQDRQFILSSKKLLLSDSGFYLCAWSATPTGYDTGELFFGEGSRLTVL.

The chain recombines TRBV2 with TRBJ1-2, with 10 positions matching TRBD1. Germline CDR1 SNHLY, CDR2 FYNNEI. J lost 4 bases, V lost 8 bases, and 7 bases had no gene match. There are 14 residues in the CDR3. Here the CDR3 DNA reads TGTGCCAGCTTATCCGGGACAGGGGCCTATGGCTACACCTTC. Protein product: CASLSGTGAYGYTF.

V usage is TRBV5-6 and J usage is TRBJ2-5; TRBD2 aligns across 13 bases. V lost 3 bases to trimming and J lost 3 bases; unmatched junction nucleotides: 2. This CDR3 contains 15 residues. CDR1 and CDR2 from the germline V gene are SGHDT and YYEEEE. CDR3 nucleotides: TGTGCCAGCAGCTACACTAGCGGGGGGGAAGAGACCCAGTACTTC. Translating gives CASSYTSGGEETQYF.

The chain couples TRBV9 to TRBJ2-1, with 7 positions matching TRBD1. The CDR3 loop spans 15 amino acids. The V gene's germline CDR1 is SGDLS and CDR2 YYNGEE. V lost 4 bases, J lost 9 bases, and 13 bases stayed unmatched. CDR3 nucleotide sequence: TGTGCCAGCAGCCCGTACAGGACAGGCAGGGGTGAGCAGTTCTTC. The encoded protein is CASSPYRTGRGEQFF. Based on the CDR3 plus reference TRBV9 and TRBJ2-1, the full variable domain is DSGVTQTPKHLITATGQRVTLRCSPRSGDLSVYWYQQSLDQGLQFLIQYYNGEERAKGNILERFSAQQFPDLHSELNLSSLELGDSALYFCASSPYRTGRGEQFFGPGTRLTVL.

This sequence joins TRBV5-1 and TRBJ1-5, with unresolved D. The CDR3 loop spans 13 amino acids. Germline CDR1 reads SGHRS; CDR2 reads YFSETQ. Trimming stripped 6 bases from V and 2 bases from J, with 9 bases between. The CDR3, as DNA: TGCGCCAGCACCCCCCCATGCAATCAGCCCCAGCATTTT. This codes for CASTPPCNQPQHF.

CDR3 nucleotide sequence: TGCGCCAGCAGCCAAAACGGGGGCTCCTACGAGCAGTACTTC. Residues: CASSQNGGSYEQYF. J is TRBJ2-5 and V is TRBV4-1; D is possibly TRBD2 (6 bases). The J call is uncertain, as TRBJ2-7 better fits the DNA end. This CDR3 has 14 amino acids. Germline V lookup: CDR1 MGHRA, CDR2 YSYEKL.

The genes are TRBV2 and TRBJ2-7; possibly TRBD1 for D (6 bases). Trimming removed 2 bases at V and 3 bases at J, with 14 bases between. CDR1 is SNHLY, CDR2 FYNNEI, per germline. The CDR3 contains 15 residues. As DNA, the CDR3 is TGTGCCAGCAGTGAATCAGGCAGGGGAGACTACGAGCAGTACTTC. Encoded protein: CASSESGRGDYEQYF.